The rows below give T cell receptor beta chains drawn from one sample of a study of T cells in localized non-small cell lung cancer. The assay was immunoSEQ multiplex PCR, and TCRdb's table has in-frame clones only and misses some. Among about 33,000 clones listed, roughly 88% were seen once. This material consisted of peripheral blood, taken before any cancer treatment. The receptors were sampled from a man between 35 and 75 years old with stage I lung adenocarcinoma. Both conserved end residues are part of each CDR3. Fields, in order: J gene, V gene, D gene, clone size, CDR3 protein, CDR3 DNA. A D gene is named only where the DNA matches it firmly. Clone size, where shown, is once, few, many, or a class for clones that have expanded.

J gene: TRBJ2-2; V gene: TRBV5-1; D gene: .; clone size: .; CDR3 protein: CASSLVQTNTGELFF; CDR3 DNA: TGCGCCAGCAGCTTGGTACAGACGAACACCGGGGAGCTGTTTTTT
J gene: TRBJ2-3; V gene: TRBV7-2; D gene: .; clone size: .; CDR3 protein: CASRYTDTQYF; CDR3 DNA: TGTGCCAGCAGGTACACAGATACGCAGTATTTT
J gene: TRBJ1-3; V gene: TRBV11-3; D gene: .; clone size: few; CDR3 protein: CASSGGSGNTIYF; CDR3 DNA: TGTGCCAGCTCCGGGGGCTCAGGAAACACCATATATTTT
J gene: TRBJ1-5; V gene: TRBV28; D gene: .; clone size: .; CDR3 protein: CASNVGNQPQHF; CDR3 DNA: TGTGCCAGCAACGTGGGAAATCAGCCCCAGCATTTT
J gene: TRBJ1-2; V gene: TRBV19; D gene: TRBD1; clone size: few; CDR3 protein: CACGQGAAYGYTF; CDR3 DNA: TGTGCCTGCGGACAGGGAGCTGCCTATGGCTACACCTTC
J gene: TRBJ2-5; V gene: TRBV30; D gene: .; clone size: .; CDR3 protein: CAWSVQGRETQYF; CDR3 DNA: TGTGCCTGGAGTGTTCAGGGGCGGGAGACCCAGTACTTC
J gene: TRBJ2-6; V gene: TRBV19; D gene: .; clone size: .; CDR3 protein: CASSIRGSGANVLTF; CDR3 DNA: TGTGCCAGTAGTATAAGAGGTTCTGGGGCCAACGTCCTGACTTTC
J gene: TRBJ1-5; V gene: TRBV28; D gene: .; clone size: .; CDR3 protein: CASSSSGLPQHF; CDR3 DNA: TGTGCCAGCAGTTCCTCCGGGCTGCCACAGCATTTT
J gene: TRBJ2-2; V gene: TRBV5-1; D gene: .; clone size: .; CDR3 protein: CASSLETGGTGELFF; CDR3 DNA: TGCGCCAGCAGCCTTGAGACCGGTGGAACCGGGGAGCTGTTTTTT
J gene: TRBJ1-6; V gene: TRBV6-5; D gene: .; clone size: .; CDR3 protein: CASTLTGGYNSPLHF; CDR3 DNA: TGTGCCAGCACCTTAACAGGAGGATATAATTCACCCCTCCACTTT
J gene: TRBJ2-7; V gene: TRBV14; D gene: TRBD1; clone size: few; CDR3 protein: CASSQSGTGIKQYF; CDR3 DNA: TGTGCCAGCAGCCAATCCGGGACAGGGATCAAGCAGTACTTC
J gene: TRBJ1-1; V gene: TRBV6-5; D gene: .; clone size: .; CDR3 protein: CASSYEGMRTEAFF; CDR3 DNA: TGTGCCAGCAGTTACGAGGGTATGAGGACTGAAGCTTTCTTT
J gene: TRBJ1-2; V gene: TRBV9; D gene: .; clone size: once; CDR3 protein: CASSLNGIGNYGYTF; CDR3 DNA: TGTGCCAGCAGCCTTAACGGTATAGGAAACTATGGCTACACCTTC
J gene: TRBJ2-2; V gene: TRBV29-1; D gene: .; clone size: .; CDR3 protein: CSVDAGGNTGELFF; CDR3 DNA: TGCAGCGTTGATGCTGGGGGCAACACCGGGGAGCTGTTTTTT
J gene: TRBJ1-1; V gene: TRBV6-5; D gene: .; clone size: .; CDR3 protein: CASGRNTEAFF; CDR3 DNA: TGTGCCAGCGGGAGGAACACTGAAGCTTTCTTT
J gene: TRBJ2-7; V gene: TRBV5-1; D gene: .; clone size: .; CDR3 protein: CASSLGPPDYEQYF; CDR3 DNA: TGCGCCAGCAGTTTGGGGCCCCCCGACTACGAGCAGTACTTC
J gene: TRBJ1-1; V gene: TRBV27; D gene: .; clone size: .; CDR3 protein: CASSLNSRGGTEAFF; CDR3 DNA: TGTGCCAGCAGTTTAAACAGTCGAGGGGGGACTGAAGCTTTCTTT
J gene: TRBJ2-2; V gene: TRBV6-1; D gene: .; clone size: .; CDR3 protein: CASSEHGGGELFF; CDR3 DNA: TGTGCCAGCAGTGAGCACGGCGGTGGGGAGCTGTTTTTT
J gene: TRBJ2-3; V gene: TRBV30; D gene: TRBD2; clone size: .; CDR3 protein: CAWYPGGVSDTQYF; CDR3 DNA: TGTGCCTGGTATCCGGGGGGGGTCTCAGATACGCAGTATTTT
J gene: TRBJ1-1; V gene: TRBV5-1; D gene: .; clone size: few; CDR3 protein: CASSLEPASTEAFF; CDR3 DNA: TGCGCCAGCAGCTTGGAACCAGCGAGCACTGAAGCTTTCTTT
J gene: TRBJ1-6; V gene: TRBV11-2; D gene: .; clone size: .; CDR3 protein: CASSLEPSPLHF; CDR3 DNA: TGTGCCAGCAGCTTAGAGCCTTCACCCCTCCACTTT
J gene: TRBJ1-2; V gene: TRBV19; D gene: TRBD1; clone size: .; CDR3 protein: CASSIENRGGGYTF; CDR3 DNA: TGTGCCAGTAGTATCGAAAACAGGGGCGGTGGCTACACCTTC
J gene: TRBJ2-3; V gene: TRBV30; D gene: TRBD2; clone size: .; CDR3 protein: CAWTFQLAGGTDTQYF; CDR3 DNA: TGTGCCTGGACCTTTCAGCTAGCGGGGGGCACAGATACGCAGTATTTT
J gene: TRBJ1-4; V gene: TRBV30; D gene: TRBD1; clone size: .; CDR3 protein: CAWRRRIQGAGNEKLFF; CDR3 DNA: TGTGCCTGGAGGAGGAGGATACAGGGGGCCGGTAATGAAAAACTGTTTTTT
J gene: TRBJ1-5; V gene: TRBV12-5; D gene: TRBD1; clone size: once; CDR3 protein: CASGFSGGGQPQHF; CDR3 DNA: TGTGCTAGTGGTTTTTCAGGGGGCGGTCAGCCCCAGCATTTT
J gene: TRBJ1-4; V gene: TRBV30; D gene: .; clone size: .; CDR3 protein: CAERGPDEKLFF; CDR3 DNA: TGTGCTGAGAGAGGACCTGATGAAAAACTGTTTTTT
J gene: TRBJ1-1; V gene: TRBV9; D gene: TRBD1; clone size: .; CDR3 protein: CASSVGDRTEAFF; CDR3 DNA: TGTGCCAGCAGCGTAGGGGACAGAACCGAAGCTTTCTTT
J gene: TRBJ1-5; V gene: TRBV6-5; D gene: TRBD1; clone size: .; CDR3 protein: CASSRDRGNQPQHF; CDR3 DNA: TGTGCCAGCAGCCGGGACAGGGGAAATCAGCCCCAGCATTTT
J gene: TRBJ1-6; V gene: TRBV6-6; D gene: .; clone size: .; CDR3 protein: CASSTPDRITPLHF; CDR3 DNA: TGTGCCAGCAGTACGCCCGACAGGATAACACCCCTCCACTTT
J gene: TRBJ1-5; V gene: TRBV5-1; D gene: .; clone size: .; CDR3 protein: CASSLGGQGLNQPQHF; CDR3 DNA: TGCGCCAGCAGCTTGGGGGGACAAGGATTGAATCAGCCCCAGCATTTT
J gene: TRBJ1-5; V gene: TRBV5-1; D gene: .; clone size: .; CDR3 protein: CASSPGQFNQPQHF; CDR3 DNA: TGCGCCAGCAGCCCAGGACAGTTCAATCAGCCCCAGCATTTT
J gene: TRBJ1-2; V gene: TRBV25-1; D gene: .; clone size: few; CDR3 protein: CASTLGDGYTF; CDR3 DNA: TGTGCCAGCACGTTAGGAGATGGCTACACCTTC
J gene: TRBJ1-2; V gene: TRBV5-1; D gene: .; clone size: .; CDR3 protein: CASSLDPGNYGYTF; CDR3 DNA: TGCGCCAGCAGCTTGGATCCAGGGAACTATGGCTACACCTTC
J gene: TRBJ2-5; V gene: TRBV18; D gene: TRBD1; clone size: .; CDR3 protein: CASSPNPGQGATQETQYF; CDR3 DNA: TGTGCCAGCTCACCAAACCCAGGACAGGGGGCCACCCAAGAGACCCAGTACTTC
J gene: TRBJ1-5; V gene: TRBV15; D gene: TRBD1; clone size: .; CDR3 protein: CATTMDRGWDQPQHF; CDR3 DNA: TGTGCCACCACCATGGACAGGGGGTGGGATCAGCCCCAGCATTTT
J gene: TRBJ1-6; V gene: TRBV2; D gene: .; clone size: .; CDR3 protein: CASSLLGGGNSPLHF; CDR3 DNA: TGTGCCAGCAGTTTACTAGGGGGAGGAAATTCACCCCTCCACTTT
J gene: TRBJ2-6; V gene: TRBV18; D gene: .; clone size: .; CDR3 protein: CASSPAGAGANVLTF; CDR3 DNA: TGTGCCAGCTCACCGGCCGGGGCTGGGGCCAACGTCCTGACTTTC
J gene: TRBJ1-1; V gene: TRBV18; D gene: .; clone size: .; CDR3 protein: CASSPWTSLSTFF; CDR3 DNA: TGTGCCAGCTCACCGTGGACCTCCTTATCAACTTTCTTT
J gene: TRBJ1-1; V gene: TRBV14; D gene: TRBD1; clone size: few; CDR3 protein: CASSKGTGQTFF; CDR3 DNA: TGTGCCAGCAGTAAAGGGACAGGGCAAACTTTCTTT
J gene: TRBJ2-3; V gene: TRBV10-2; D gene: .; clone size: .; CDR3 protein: CASSRGDISGDTQYF; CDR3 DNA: TGCGCCAGCAGCCGGGGGGACATCTCAGGAGATACGCAGTATTTT
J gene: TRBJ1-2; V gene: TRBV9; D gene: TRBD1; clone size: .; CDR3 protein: CASSVEVAGGLNGYTF; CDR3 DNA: TGTGCCAGCAGCGTAGAGGTGGCAGGGGGCTTGAATGGCTACACCTTC
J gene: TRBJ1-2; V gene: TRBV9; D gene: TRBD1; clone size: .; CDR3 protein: CASSHPATGYNDYGYTF; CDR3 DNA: TGTGCCAGCAGCCACCCCGCGACAGGGTACAACGACTATGGCTACACCTTC
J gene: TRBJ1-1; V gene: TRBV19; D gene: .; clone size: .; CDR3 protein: CASSIRGNTEAFF; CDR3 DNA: TGTGCCAGTAGTATACGCGGGAACACTGAAGCTTTCTTT
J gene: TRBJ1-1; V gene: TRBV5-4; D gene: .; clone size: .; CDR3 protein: CASSLASGNRGTEAFF; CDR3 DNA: TGTGCCAGCAGCTTGGCGTCGGGGAATCGAGGCACTGAAGCTTTCTTT
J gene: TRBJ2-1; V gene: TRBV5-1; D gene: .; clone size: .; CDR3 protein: CASSYKGGDRLINEQFF; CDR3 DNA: TGCGCCAGCAGCTACAAAGGAGGGGACAGACTGATCAATGAGCAGTTCTTC
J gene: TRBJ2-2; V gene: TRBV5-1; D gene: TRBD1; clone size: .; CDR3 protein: CASSSRTGQHTGELFF; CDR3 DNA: TGCGCCAGCAGCTCCCGGACGGGACAGCACACCGGGGAGCTGTTTTTT
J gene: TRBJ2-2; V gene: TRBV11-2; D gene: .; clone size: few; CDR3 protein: CASSLDRTGELFF; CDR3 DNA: TGTGCCAGCAGCTTAGATAGAACCGGGGAGCTGTTTTTT
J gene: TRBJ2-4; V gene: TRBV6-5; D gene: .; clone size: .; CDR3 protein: CASSYDLAKNIQYF; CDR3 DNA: TGTGCCAGCAGTTACGATCTAGCCAAAAACATTCAGTACTTC
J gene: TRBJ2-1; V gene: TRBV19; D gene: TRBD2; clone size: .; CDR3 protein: CASSIPGLVNEQFF; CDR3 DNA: TGTGCCAGTAGTATTCCGGGACTAGTAAATGAGCAGTTCTTC
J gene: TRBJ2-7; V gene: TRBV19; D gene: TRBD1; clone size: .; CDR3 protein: CASSIPGQGRDEQYF; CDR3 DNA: TGTGCCAGTAGTATACCGGGACAGGGGAGGGACGAGCAGTACTTC
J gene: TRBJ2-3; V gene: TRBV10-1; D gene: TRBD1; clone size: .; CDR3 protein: CASSGIPGQGSTDTQYF; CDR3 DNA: TGCGCCAGCAGTGGAATCCCGGGACAGGGGTCCACAGATACGCAGTATTTT
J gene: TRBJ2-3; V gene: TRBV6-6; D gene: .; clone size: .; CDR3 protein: CASTGGTDTQYF; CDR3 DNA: TGTGCCAGCACCGGAGGTACAGATACGCAGTATTTT
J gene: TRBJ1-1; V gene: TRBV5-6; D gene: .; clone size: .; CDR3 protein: CASSVMNTEAFF; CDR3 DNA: TGTGCCAGCAGCGTAATGAACACTGAAGCTTTCTTT